This TCR beta chain was obtained from a study of cytomegalovirus exposure and HLA in healthy donors. The CDR3 loop spans 15 amino acids. V lost 0 bases and J lost 6; bases outside the gene matches: 5. Germline CDR1 SGDLS, CDR2 YYNGEE. In the PCR, 60 Vbeta and 13 Jbeta primers were used. Method: immunoSEQ multiplex PCR; TCRdb's copy keeps in-frame clones and lacks some. The sample lists fewer than 200,000 clones; 85% were seen once. The chain uses TRBV9 and TRBJ2-3; 9 bases are a match to TRBD2. The sequenced material came from PBMCs. This TCR derives from a young man in good health and CMV-seropositive. The CDR3 is CASSVVGGGADTQYF. For the CDR3, the DNA is TGTGCCAGCAGCGTAGTAGGCGGGGGGGCTGATACGCAGTATTTT.